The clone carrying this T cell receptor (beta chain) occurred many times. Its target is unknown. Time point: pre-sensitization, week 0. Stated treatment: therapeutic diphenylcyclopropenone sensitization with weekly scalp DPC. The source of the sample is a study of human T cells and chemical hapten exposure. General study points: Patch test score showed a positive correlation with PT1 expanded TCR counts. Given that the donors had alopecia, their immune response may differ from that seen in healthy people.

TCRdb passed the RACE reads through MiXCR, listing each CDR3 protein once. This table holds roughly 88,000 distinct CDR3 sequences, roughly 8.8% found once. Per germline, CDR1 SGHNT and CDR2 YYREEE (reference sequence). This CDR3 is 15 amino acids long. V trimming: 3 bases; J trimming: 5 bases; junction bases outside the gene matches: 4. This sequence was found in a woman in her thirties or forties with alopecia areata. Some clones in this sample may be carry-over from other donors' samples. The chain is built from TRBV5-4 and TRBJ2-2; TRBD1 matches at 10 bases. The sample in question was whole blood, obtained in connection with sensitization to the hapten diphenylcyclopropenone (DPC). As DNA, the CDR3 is TGTGCCAGCAGCTCGGGACAGGGGTATACCGGGGAGCTGTTTTTT. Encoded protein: CASSSGQGYTGELFF.